The clone carrying this T cell receptor (beta chain) has only a few counts. Antigen unknown. TCRdb re-called the reads through MiXCR, storing one row per CDR3 protein. The sample carries hundreds of thousands of distinct CDR3 sequences, roughly a third recorded once. There are 16 residues in the CDR3. Germline V CDR1 and CDR2: SGHVS, FQNEAQ. J gave up 4 bases and V 1 base, and 7 bases lay outside the gene matches. These data are taken from a study of T cell repertoires in cytomegalovirus infection. Study-level background: HLA-C-restricted CMV epitopes, recently identified, and well-studied HLA-B-restricted ones were used by the study. Study-wide findings and caveats: Within the response measured ex vivo, HLA-C-restricted CMV-specific TCR beta clonotypes were dominant.

The TCR was taken from a human donor in good health (CMV status not recorded). Some clones in this sample may be carry-over from other donors' samples. V usage is TRBV7-8 and J usage is TRBJ2-7; 10 bases line up with TRBD2. The sequencing used cultured PBMCs, collected from culture after CMV antigen stimulation. CDR3 bases: TGTGCCAGCAGCTTAGAATTCCAGCGGGGGGGATACGAGCAGTACTTC. Protein sequence: CASSLEFQRGGYEQYF.